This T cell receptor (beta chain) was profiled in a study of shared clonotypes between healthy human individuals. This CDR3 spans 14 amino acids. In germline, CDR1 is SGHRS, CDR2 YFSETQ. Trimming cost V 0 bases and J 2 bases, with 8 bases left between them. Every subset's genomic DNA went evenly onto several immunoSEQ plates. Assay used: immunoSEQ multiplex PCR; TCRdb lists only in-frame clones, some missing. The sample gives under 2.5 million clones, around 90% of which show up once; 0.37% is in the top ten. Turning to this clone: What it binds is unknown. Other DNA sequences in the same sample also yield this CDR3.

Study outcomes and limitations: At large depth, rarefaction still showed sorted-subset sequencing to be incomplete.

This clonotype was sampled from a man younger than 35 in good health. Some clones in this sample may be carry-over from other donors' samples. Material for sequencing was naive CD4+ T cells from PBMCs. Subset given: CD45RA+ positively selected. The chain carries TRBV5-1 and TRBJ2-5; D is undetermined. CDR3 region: CASSLAALQETQYF. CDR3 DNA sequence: TGCGCCAGCAGCTTGGCTGCGCTTCAAGAGACCCAGTACTTC. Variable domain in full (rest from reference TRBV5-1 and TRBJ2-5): KAGVTQTPRYLIKTRGQQVTLSCSPISGHRSVSWYQQTPGQGLQFLFEYFSETQRNKGNFPGRFSGRQFSNSRSEMNVSTLELGDSALYLCASSLAALQETQYFGPGTRLLVL.